The 25 T cell receptor beta chains in this list originate from one sample, sequenced in a study of glioma-infiltrating T cells after dendritic cell vaccination. The time point is: after dendritic cell vaccination, including at tumor progression/relapse. The method was immunoSEQ multiplex PCR; TCRdb's version includes in-frame clones alone and lacks a portion of them. The sample lists roughly 87,000 clones, roughly 87% occurring once. Sample: blood, taken after dendritic cell vaccination. The receptors originated from a human donor with glioblastoma.

This clone was found a few times. This sequence joins TRBV7-2 and TRBJ2-1; 13 nucleotides align to TRBD2. This CDR3 has 15 residues. V lost 4 bases and J lost 7; bases outside the gene matches: 4. CDR1 is SGHTA and CDR2 is FQGNSA in the germline V gene. The CDR3 sequence is CASSSGLAGINEQFF. The CDR3 DNA reads TGTGCCAGCAGCTCGGGACTAGCGGGGATAAATGAGCAGTTCTTC.

This clone was seen a few times. The gene calls are TRBV7-2 and TRBJ2-1; tentative D call: TRBD2 (7 bases). Trimming removed 6 bases from V and 7 bases from J, with 16 bases in between. CDR1 is SGHTA and CDR2 is FQGNSA in the germline V gene. The CDR3 extends over 14 amino acids. CDR3 region: CASSVGGGANEQFF. The CDR3 DNA is TGTGCCAGCAGTGTGGGTGGGGGGGCTAATGAGCAGTTCTTC. Together with reference TRBV7-2 and TRBJ2-1, the CDR3 gives the full variable domain: GAGVSQSPSNKVTEKGKDVELRCDPISGHTALYWYRQSLGQGLEFLIYFQGNSAPDKSGLPSDRFSAERTGGSVSTLTIQRTQQEDSAVYLCASSVGGGANEQFFGPGTRLTVL.

V and J are TRBV30 and TRBJ1-6, with D unclear. This CDR3 is built from 12 residues. V was cut by 2 bases and J by 10 bases, with 9 bases left in between. CDR1 and CDR2 (germline): GTSNPN, SVGIG (reference sequence). The CDR3 is CAWSPALSPLHF. In nucleotides, the CDR3 is TGTGCCTGGAGTCCCGCGTTGTCACCCCTCCACTTT.

The chain has TRBV15 and TRBJ1-2, with D unclear. Per germline, CDR1 LNHNV and CDR2 YYDKDF (reference sequence). Trimming took off 0 bases at V and 4 bases at J, with 18 bases between the two ends. The CDR3 is made up of 17 amino acids. CDR3 nucleotide sequence: TGTGCCACCAGCAGAGATGACGGGAGGGCCGTCACCTATGGCTACACCTTC. Protein product: CATSRDDGRAVTYGYTF.

The genes are TRBV6-6 and TRBJ2-1; 8 bases fit TRBD1. This CDR3 region has 14 residues. Unmatched junction bases numbered 6, after V lost 7 bases and J lost 4 bases. CDR1 is MNHNY, CDR2 SVGAGI, per germline (reference sequence). CDR3 DNA: TGTGCCAGCACCCCGGGACAGGAGTACAATGAGCAGTTCTTC. The encoded protein is CASTPGQEYNEQFF.

The V gene is TRBV6-1, the J gene TRBJ1-6, with D maybe TRBD1 (6 bases). Per the germline V gene, CDR1 is MNHNS and CDR2 is SASEGT. The CDR3 extends over 16 amino acids. V was clipped by 2 bases and J by 6 bases, with 14 bases between them. Here the CDR3 reads CASSERSGQANSPLHF. CDR3 DNA: TGTGCCAGCAGTGAACGTTCGGGACAAGCTAATTCACCCCTCCACTTT.

In this sample, this clone turned up once. The rearrangement joins TRBV7-3 to TRBJ2-5; TRBD2 agrees at 7 bases. CDR1 SGHTA and CDR2 FQGTGA come from the germline V gene. Germline trimming cut 2 bases from V and 1 base from J; bases unmatched to any gene: 4. The CDR3 totals 15 residues. The DNA of the CDR3 is TGTGCCAGCAGCTTAGGAGCGGGAATCCAAGAGACCCAGTACTTC. This translates into CASSLGAGIQETQYF.

The chain is built from TRBV19 and TRBJ2-2; 8 nucleotides agree with TRBD1. The ends lost 5 bases at V and 4 bases at J; junction bases unmatched: 6. CDR1 is LNHDA, CDR2 SQIVND, per germline (reference sequence). The CDR3 has 15 residues. The DNA for the CDR3 is TGTGCCAGTAGTCCGACAGGGGTGGGCACCGGGGAGCTGTTTTTT. It translates to CASSPTGVGTGELFF.

V is TRBV2 and J is TRBJ1-4; D may be TRBD1 (5 bases). V lost 7 bases, J lost 6 bases, and 12 bases lay in between. CDR3 size: 13 residues. Germline V CDR1 and CDR2: SNHLY, FYNNEI. The CDR3 reads CASNIQGHEKLFF. The CDR3 DNA reads as TGTGCCAGCAACATCCAGGGTCATGAAAAACTGTTTTTT.

The chain carries TRBV9 and TRBJ2-3, with 9 bases lining up with TRBD2. Per the germline V gene, CDR1 is SGDLS and CDR2 is YYNGEE. This CDR3 has 15 residues. J gave up 3 bases and V 1 base, and 3 bases lay outside the gene matches. The CDR3 DNA sequence: TGTGCCAGCAGCGTACTAGCGGGGAGTACAGATACGCAGTATTTT. It specifies CASSVLAGSTDTQYF.

This chain links TRBV5-4 with TRBJ2-3, with 10 bases fitting TRBD1. Trimming removed 10 bases from V and 3 bases from J; junction bases left unmatched: 11. The CDR3 has 15 residues. The germline gives CDR1 SGHNT, CDR2 YYREEE (reference sequence). CDR3 sequence reads: CASKRDRGGTDTQYF. In DNA form, the CDR3 reads TGTGCCTCAAAACGGGACAGGGGTGGGACAGATACGCAGTATTTT.

This chain links TRBV7-3 with TRBJ2-1; no firm D call. Trimming took off 0 bases at V and 6 bases at J, with 9 bases between the two ends. The CDR3 length is 14 residues. Germline V gene data show CDR1 as SGHTA and CDR2 as FQGTGA. In DNA form, the CDR3 reads TGTGCCAGCAGCTTAACTAGTAGTGGCAATGAGCAGTTCTTC. This sequence encodes CASSLTSSGNEQFF.

The rearrangement joins TRBV4-2 to TRBJ2-7, with 8 bases aligning to TRBD2. J lost 4 bases, V lost 3 bases, and 8 bases had no gene match. Germline V gives CDR1 LGHNA, CDR2 YNFKEQ. CDR3 length: 15 amino acids. The CDR3 region is CASSQGAGDFYEQYF. The CDR3 coding sequence is TGTGCCAGCAGCCAGGGAGCGGGGGACTTTTACGAGCAGTACTTC.

This chain links TRBV6-5 with TRBJ1-1; 9 nucleotides match TRBD1. V lost 6 bases, J lost 2 bases, and 4 bases stayed unmatched. Germline V lookup: CDR1 MNHEY, CDR2 SVGAGI. The CDR3 is 14 residues long. This chain's CDR3 is CASSEDRGNTEAFF. The CDR3 coding sequence is TGTGCCAGCAGCGAGGACAGGGGAAACACTGAAGCTTTCTTT.

The gene calls are TRBV4-2 and TRBJ1-2; D ambiguous. Germline CDR1 LGHNA, CDR2 YNFKEQ. This CDR3 has 15 amino acids. Trimming stripped 4 bases from V and 4 bases from J, with 16 bases between. The CDR3 is CASSRTGERVYGYTF. The CDR3 bases are TGTGCCAGCAGCCGGACCGGGGAACGCGTCTATGGCTACACCTTC.

This clone appeared once. The gene calls are TRBV7-2 and TRBJ2-1, with a weak D call TRBD2 (6 bases). The CDR3 has 14 residues. CDR1 is SGHTA and CDR2 is FQGNSA in the germline V gene. V lost 8 bases to trimming and J lost 0 bases, with 11 bases between them. CDR3 coding DNA: TGTGCCAGCGGTCGGGGGAGCTCCTACAATGAGCAGTTCTTC. It specifies CASGRGSSYNEQFF.

This clone was observed a few times. This chain joins TRBV2 and TRBJ2-1; 10 nucleotides agree with TRBD1. The CDR3 is made up of 15 amino acids. The V gene's germline CDR1 is SNHLY and CDR2 FYNNEI. Losses at the gene ends were 6 bases for V and 2 bases for J; bases not matched to a gene: 4. CDR3 nucleotides: TGTGCCAGCAGGGATGGACAGGGGGCCTACAATGAGCAGTTCTTC. Translated: CASRDGQGAYNEQFF.

This clone was counted between two and nine times. The chain employs TRBV29-1 and TRBJ2-2; 10 positions match TRBD1. Germline CDR1 SQVTM, CDR2 ANQGSEA. CDR3 size: 16 residues. The junction had 9 bases not matched to a gene; V was cut back by 6 bases and J by 2 bases. Written as DNA, the CDR3 is TGCAGCGTCCCCCTGACAGGGGGCAAAAACACCGGGGAGCTGTTTTTT. It translates to CSVPLTGGKNTGELFF.

This clone was detected once. The chain couples TRBV11-3 to TRBJ1-1; 7 nucleotides agree with TRBD1. Trimming cost V 8 bases and J 1 base; bases outside gene matches: 4. The CDR3 runs 13 residues. The germline V gene encodes CDR1 SGHNT and CDR2 YENEEA. This CDR3 is CASSRDRNTEAFF. CDR3 DNA: TGTGCCAGCTCTCGGGACAGGAACACTGAAGCTTTCTTT. The full variable domain, its missing parts supplied by reference TRBV11-3 and TRBJ1-1, is EAGVVQSPRYKIIEKKQPVAFWCNPISGHNTLYWYLQNLGQGPELLIRYENEEAVDDSQLPKDRFSAERLKGVDSTLKIQPAELGDSAVYLCASSRDRNTEAFFGQGTRLTVV.

This clone was seen a single time. The chain links TRBV30 to TRBJ1-3; 9 bases line up with TRBD1. V gave up 0 bases and J gave up 6 bases; unmatched junction bases: 3. This CDR3 contains 14 residues. Germline assignment: CDR1 GTSNPN and CDR2 SVGIG (reference sequence). CDR3 region: CAWSVGTGTNTIYF. The CDR3 nucleotides read TGTGCCTGGAGTGTAGGGACAGGGACAAACACCATATATTTT.

In DNA, the CDR3 is TGCAGCGTTTCCGGGTACCAAGAGACCCAGTACTTC. This translates into CSVSGYQETQYF. The rearrangement joins TRBV29-1 to TRBJ2-5; no clear D gene. This CDR3 spans 12 amino acids. V gave up 5 bases and J gave up 0 bases, with 7 bases separating them. CDR1 is SQVTM, CDR2 ANQGSEA, per germline.

The V and J genes are TRBV20-1 and TRBJ2-7, with D tentatively TRBD2 (5 bases). This CDR3 is 11 amino acids long. V shed 6 bases and J shed 4 bases, with 10 bases lying between them. Germline lookup yields CDR1 DFQATT and CDR2 SNEGSKA (reference sequence). The CDR3 protein is CSAPGKYEQYF. For the CDR3, the DNA is TGCAGTGCCCCGGGGAAGTACGAGCAGTACTTC.

This chain joins TRBV7-9 and TRBJ1-2; D is undetermined. In germline, CDR1 is SEHNR, CDR2 FQNEAQ (reference sequence). Trimming took 0 bases from V and 0 from J, leaving 8 bases between them. The CDR3 covers 15 residues. The CDR3: CASSLAGSPNYGYTF. The CDR3 DNA follows: TGTGCCAGCAGCTTAGCGGGCAGCCCTAACTATGGCTACACCTTC.

The V gene is TRBV7-3, the J gene TRBJ2-2, with 9 bases aligning to TRBD1. V trimming: 3 bases; J trimming: 4 bases; junction bases outside the gene matches: 0. The CDR3 totals 14 residues. Looked up from germline, CDR1 is SGHTA and CDR2 is FQGTGA. The CDR3 loop is CASSLTGGTGELFF. CDR3 in DNA: TGTGCCAGCAGCTTGACAGGGGGCACCGGGGAGCTGTTTTTT.

The chain recombines TRBV6-5 with TRBJ1-1; TRBD1 matches at 8 bases. With V trimmed by 6 bases and J by 6 bases, 9 bases remained unmatched. The CDR3 is made up of 14 amino acids. The germline CDR1 and CDR2 sequences are MNHEY and SVGAGI. CDR3 sequence reads: CASSRDRYFPEAFF. CDR3 nucleotides: TGTGCCAGCAGCAGGGACAGGTACTTTCCTGAAGCTTTCTTT.